These 20 T cell receptor beta chains originate from one sample sequenced in a study of blood T cell repertoires in COVID-19. Sequencing was performed with immunoSEQ multiplex PCR; in TCRdb, only in-frame clones are kept and a portion is missing. In the table there are 90,000 to 100,000 clones, more than 60% of which are singletons. Sequenced material: peripheral blood. All receptors derive from a man aged 70-80 years with acute or convalescent COVID-19.

The V gene is TRBV19, the J gene TRBJ1-1, with TRBD1 as a possible D gene (5 bases). This CDR3 is 14 amino acids long. Trimming left V 6 bases short and J 4 bases short, with 15 bases between. CDR1 LNHDA and CDR2 SQIVND come from the germline V gene (reference sequence). CDR3 in DNA: TGTGCCAGTAGCGGCCAGGGCGGGGGCACTGAAGCTTTCTTT. Translated: CASSGQGGGTEAFF.

The chain couples TRBV5-1 to TRBJ1-5, with 7 bases aligning to TRBD1. This CDR3 is built from 16 residues. V lost 4 bases to trimming and J lost 5 bases; unmatched junction nucleotides: 12. CDR1 is SGHRS and CDR2 is YFSETQ in the germline V gene. CDR3 DNA: TGCGCCAGCAGCCCGGCGGGCAGGGGGGAATATCAGCCCCAGCATTTT. Encoded protein: CASSPAGRGEYQPQHF.

CDR3 region: CASSPGLAGVGGELFF. The DNA for the CDR3 is TGTGCCAGCAGCCCAGGACTAGCGGGAGTGGGCGGGGAGCTGTTTTTT. The chain links TRBV5-6 to TRBJ2-2; 13 bases agree with TRBD2. Germline V gene sequence: CDR1 SGHDT, CDR2 YYEEEE. V was pared by 4 bases and J by 7 bases, with 7 bases of the junction left unmatched. This CDR3 spans 16 amino acids.

The rearrangement links TRBV6-2 or TRBV6-3 to TRBJ2-1, with 10 bases fitting TRBD2. J gave up 7 bases and V 5 bases, and 8 bases lay outside the gene matches. CDR1 is MNHEY, CDR2 SVGEGT, per germline. The CDR3 covers 15 residues. Written as DNA, the CDR3 is TGTGCCAGCAGTGACCACAGCGGGAGGGAGAATGAGCAGTTCTTC. Protein sequence: CASSDHSGRENEQFF.

V usage is TRBV29-1 and J usage is TRBJ2-1, with 9 bases fitting TRBD2. The CDR3 runs 15 residues. Germline CDR1 SQVTM, CDR2 ANQGSEA. The ends lost 8 bases at V and 6 bases at J; junction bases unmatched: 14. The CDR3 nucleotides are TGCAGCCTCGCTCCGGGCCCGGGACTAGCCAATGAGCAGTTCTTC. The encoded protein is CSLAPGPGLANEQFF.

CDR3: CSVKDTQYF. CDR3 bases: TGCAGTGTTAAAGATACGCAGTATTTT. This chain uses TRBV20-1 with TRBJ2-3; no definite D call. The germline V gene has CDR1 DFQATT and CDR2 SNEGSKA (reference sequence). CDR3 length: 9 residues. V lost 7 bases and J lost 5, with 4 bases in between.

The chain is built from TRBV28 and TRBJ1-3, with D uncertain. Per germline, CDR1 MDHEN and CDR2 SYDVKM. V was clipped by 3 bases and J by 0 bases, with 6 bases between them. The CDR3 consists of 14 residues. The CDR3 DNA reads as TGTGCCAGCAGTTTTCATAGCTCTGGAAACACCATATATTTT. This translates into CASSFHSSGNTIYF.

In this sample, this clone turned up once. The CDR3 sequence: CASRPSRGGGLSEAFF. Written as DNA, the CDR3 is TGTGCCAGCAGGCCCTCGAGGGGGGGCGGGTTATCTGAAGCTTTCTTT. J is TRBJ1-1 and V is TRBV28; possible D gene TRBD1, 6 bases. Germline V CDR1 and CDR2: MDHEN, SYDVKM. The germline V and J ends were trimmed by 6 bases and 6 bases, with 23 bases remaining between them. This CDR3 contains 16 residues.

The chain uses TRBV28 and TRBJ1-1; D is ambiguous. V lost 7 bases, J lost 1 base, and 10 bases lay in between. The germline V gene has CDR1 MDHEN and CDR2 SYDVKM. The CDR3 consists of 13 residues. This chain's CDR3 is CASIPVPNTEAFF. The CDR3 region has the DNA TGTGCCAGCATTCCCGTCCCGAACACTGAAGCTTTCTTT.

This sequence joins TRBV20-1 and TRBJ1-5, with 7 bases identical to TRBD1. This CDR3 is 11 amino acids long. Germline V gene data show CDR1 as DFQATT and CDR2 as SNEGSKA (reference sequence). The junction had 5 bases not matched to a gene; V was cut back by 0 bases and J by 15 bases. The CDR3 sequence: CSARDRQGGHF. The CDR3 DNA reads as TGCAGTGCTAGAGATAGACAGGGTGGGCATTTT.

This chain links TRBV6-5 with TRBJ1-1; TRBD1 agrees at 7 bases. Germline CDR1 is MNHEY and CDR2 is SVGAGI. The CDR3 extends over 15 amino acids. The trim removed 6 bases at V and 5 bases at J, leaving 12 bases unmatched. This CDR3 is CASRLQGIGGTEAFF. The CDR3 DNA reads as TGTGCCAGCAGACTACAGGGGATAGGCGGGACTGAAGCTTTCTTT.

The chain combines TRBV18 with TRBJ2-5; 7 nucleotides align to TRBD1. After removal of 3 bases from V and 4 bases from J, the junction contained 8 bases not matched to a gene. The CDR3 totals 15 residues. Germline-derived CDR1 and CDR2 are KGHSH and LQKENI. The CDR3 here is CASSPNRGDGETQYF. The CDR3, as DNA: TGTGCCAGCTCACCCAACAGGGGAGATGGAGAGACCCAGTACTTC.

The chain links TRBV5-5 to TRBJ2-3, with a tentative D call TRBD2 (6 bases). The CDR3 extends over 14 amino acids. The germline V gene encodes CDR1 SGHKS and CDR2 YYEKEE (reference sequence). Trimming shortened V by 1 base and J by 3 bases, and 9 bases separated the two germline ends. For the CDR3, the DNA is TGTGCCAGCAGCTTGACGGGGGTGACAGATACGCAGTATTTT. It codes for CASSLTGVTDTQYF. Together with reference TRBV5-5 and TRBJ2-3, the CDR3 gives the full variable domain: DAGVTQSPTHLIKTRGQQVTLRCSPISGHKSVSWYQQVLGQGPQFIFQYYEKEERGRGNFPDRFSARQFPNYSSELNVNALLLGDSALYLCASSLTGVTDTQYFGPGTRLTVL.

V is TRBV4-3 and J is TRBJ1-1, with D hard to call. Germline V gene data show CDR1 as LGHNA and CDR2 as YSLEER. CDR3 length: 13 residues. The V gene lost 3 bases and the J gene lost 11 bases, with 16 bases spanning the gap. The CDR3 loop reads CASSHLGSSRAFF. As DNA, the CDR3 is TGCGCCAGCAGCCACCTAGGGAGTTCTAGGGCTTTCTTT.

V usage is TRBV6-5 and J usage is TRBJ1-3; D ambiguous. Trimming took off 6 bases at V and 0 bases at J, with 6 bases between the two ends. Germline loops: CDR1 MNHEY, CDR2 SVGAGI. CDR3 length equals 13 residues. CDR3 loop: CASSAGSGNTIYF. The CDR3 region has the DNA TGTGCCAGCAGCGCGGGCTCTGGAAACACCATATATTTT.

The genes are TRBV19 and TRBJ2-1, with 9 bases that match TRBD1. The CDR3 has 14 residues. V dropped 7 bases and J dropped 5; count of bases not matched to a gene: 6. Germline loops: CDR1 LNHDA, CDR2 SQIVND (reference sequence). In DNA form, the CDR3 reads TGTGCCAGTAAACGGGACAGGGTTAACAATGAGCAGTTCTTC. As protein: CASKRDRVNNEQFF. Drawing the rest from reference TRBV19 and TRBJ2-1, the complete variable domain is DGGITQSPKYLFRKEGQNVTLSCEQNLNHDAMYWYRQDPGQGLRLIYYSQIVNDFQKGDIAEGYSVSREKKESFPLTVTSAQKNPTAFYLCASKRDRVNNEQFFGPGTRLTVL.

The V call is TRBV9, the J call TRBJ2-3; 7 bases map to TRBD2. The germline CDR1 and CDR2 sequences are SGDLS and YYNGEE. J gave up 8 bases and V 1 base, and 4 bases lay outside the gene matches. The CDR3 runs to 13 residues. The chain's CDR3 is CASSVTWGGTQYF. Written as DNA, the CDR3 is TGTGCCAGCAGCGTAACATGGGGGGGTACGCAGTATTTT.

This chain uses TRBV29-1 with TRBJ2-5; 12 bases align to TRBD1. Per germline, CDR1 SQVTM and CDR2 ANQGSEA. This CDR3 spans 14 amino acids. Trimming at V came to 4 bases and at J to 4 bases, leaving 4 bases not matched to a gene. The CDR3 DNA reads as TGCAGCGTTGGGTGGGACAGGGGGCGAGAGACCCAGTACTTC. Translated, it gives CSVGWDRGRETQYF.

The V call is TRBV7-3, the J call TRBJ2-1, with D hard to call. The CDR3 consists of 13 residues. Per germline, CDR1 SGHTA and CDR2 FQGTGA. Trimming removed 1 base at V and 8 bases at J, with 9 bases between. CDR3: CASSLNTAHEQFF. In DNA form, the CDR3 reads TGTGCCAGCAGCTTAAATACAGCCCATGAGCAGTTCTTC.

The gene calls are TRBV5-1 and TRBJ2-1; TRBD2 aligns across 11 bases. V was pared by 0 bases and J by 4 bases, with 3 bases of the junction left unmatched. This CDR3 spans 16 amino acids. Germline CDR1 is SGHRS and CDR2 is YFSETQ. CDR3 protein: CASSLAGTSGYNEQFF. The CDR3 DNA is TGCGCCAGCAGCTTGGCCGGGACTAGCGGATACAATGAGCAGTTCTTC.